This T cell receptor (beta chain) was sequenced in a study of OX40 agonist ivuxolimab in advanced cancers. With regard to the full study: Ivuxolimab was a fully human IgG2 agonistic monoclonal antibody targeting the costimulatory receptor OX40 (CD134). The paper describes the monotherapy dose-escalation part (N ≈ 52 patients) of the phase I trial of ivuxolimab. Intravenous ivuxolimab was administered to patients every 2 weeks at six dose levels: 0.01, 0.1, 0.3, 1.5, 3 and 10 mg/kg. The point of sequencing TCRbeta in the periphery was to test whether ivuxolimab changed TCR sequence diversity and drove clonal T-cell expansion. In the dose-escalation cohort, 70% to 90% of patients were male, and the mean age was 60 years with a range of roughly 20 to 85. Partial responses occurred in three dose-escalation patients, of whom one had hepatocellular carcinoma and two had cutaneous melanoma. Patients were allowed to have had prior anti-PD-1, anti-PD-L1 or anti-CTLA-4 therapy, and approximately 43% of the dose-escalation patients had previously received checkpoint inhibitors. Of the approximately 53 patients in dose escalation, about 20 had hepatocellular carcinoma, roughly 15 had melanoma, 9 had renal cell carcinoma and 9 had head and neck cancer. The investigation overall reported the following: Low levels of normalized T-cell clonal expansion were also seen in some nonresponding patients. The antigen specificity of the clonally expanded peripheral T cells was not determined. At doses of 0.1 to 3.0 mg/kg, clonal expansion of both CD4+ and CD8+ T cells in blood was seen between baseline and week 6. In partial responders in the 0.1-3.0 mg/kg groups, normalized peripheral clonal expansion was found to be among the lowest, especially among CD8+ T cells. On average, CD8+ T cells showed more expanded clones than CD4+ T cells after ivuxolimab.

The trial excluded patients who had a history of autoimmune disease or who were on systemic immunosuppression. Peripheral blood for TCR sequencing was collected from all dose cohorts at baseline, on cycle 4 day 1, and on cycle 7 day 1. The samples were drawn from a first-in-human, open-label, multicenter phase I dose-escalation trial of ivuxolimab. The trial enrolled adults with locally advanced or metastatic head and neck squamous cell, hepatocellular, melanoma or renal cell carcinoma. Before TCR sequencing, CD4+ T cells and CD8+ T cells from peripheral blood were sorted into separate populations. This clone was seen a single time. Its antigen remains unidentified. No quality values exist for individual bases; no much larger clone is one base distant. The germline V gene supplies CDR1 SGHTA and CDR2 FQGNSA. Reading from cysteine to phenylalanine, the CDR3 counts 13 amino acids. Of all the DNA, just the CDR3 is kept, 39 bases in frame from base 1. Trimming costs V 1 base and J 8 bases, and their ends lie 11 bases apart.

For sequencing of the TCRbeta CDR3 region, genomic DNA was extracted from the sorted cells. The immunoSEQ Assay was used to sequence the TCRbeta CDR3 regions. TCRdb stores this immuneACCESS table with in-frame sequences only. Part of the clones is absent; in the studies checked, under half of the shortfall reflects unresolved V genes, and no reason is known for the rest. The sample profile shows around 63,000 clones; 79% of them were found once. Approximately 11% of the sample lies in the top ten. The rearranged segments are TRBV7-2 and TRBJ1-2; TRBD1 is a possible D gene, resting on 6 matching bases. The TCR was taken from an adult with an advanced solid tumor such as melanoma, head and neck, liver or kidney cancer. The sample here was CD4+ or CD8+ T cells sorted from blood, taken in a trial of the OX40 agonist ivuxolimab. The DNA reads TGTGCCAGCAGCTTAGAAGGACAGTTCGGCTACACCTTC. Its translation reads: CASSLEGQFGYTF.